The rows below give T cell receptor beta chains drawn from one sample of a study of blood T cell repertoires in COVID-19. TCRdb's copy holds only in-frame clones and misses some; the assay was immunoSEQ multiplex PCR. The table includes some 270,000 clones, about nine tenths detected once. The sample was PBMCs or T cells enriched from blood (not recorded which). The source of these receptors is a woman aged 60-75 years who had recovered from COVID-19. CDR3s include the opening cysteine and the closing phenylalanine or tryptophan. The D gene is left open where the match is weak. Clone size is stated in some rows and not others, as once, few, many or a class when expanded.

j_gene: TRBJ2-5; v_gene: TRBV24-1; d_gene: NA; abundance: NA; CDR3aa: CATSDRTSQETQYF; CDR3nt: TGTGCCACCAGTGACAGGACTTCTCAAGAGACCCAGTACTTC
j_gene: TRBJ2-7; v_gene: TRBV27; d_gene: NA; abundance: NA; CDR3aa: CASSRGVSYEQYF; CDR3nt: TGTGCCAGCAGCAGGGGAGTGTCCTACGAGCAGTACTTC
j_gene: TRBJ2-1; v_gene: TRBV29-1; d_gene: NA; abundance: NA; CDR3aa: CSVDPRGGGNEQFF; CDR3nt: TGCAGCGTTGACCCCCGCGGGGGCGGTAATGAGCAGTTCTTC
j_gene: TRBJ2-2; v_gene: TRBV5-4; d_gene: NA; abundance: NA; CDR3aa: CASSQNVDLAGELFF; CDR3nt: TGTGCCAGCAGCCAAAATGTAGATCTAGCCGGGGAGCTGTTTTTT
j_gene: TRBJ2-1; v_gene: TRBV9; d_gene: TRBD2; abundance: NA; CDR3aa: CASSLAGGNNEQFF; CDR3nt: TGTGCCAGCAGTCTAGCGGGGGGTAACAATGAGCAGTTCTTC
j_gene: TRBJ2-7; v_gene: TRBV3-1/TRBV3-2; d_gene: TRBD2; abundance: once; CDR3aa: CASSRGTSGNLVYEQYF; CDR3nt: TGTGCCAGCAGCCGGGGGACTAGCGGGAATTTAGTCTACGAGCAGTACTTC
j_gene: TRBJ2-3; v_gene: TRBV24-1; d_gene: TRBD2; abundance: NA; CDR3aa: CATSDSGGLAGTDTQYF; CDR3nt: TGTGCCACCAGTGATTCAGGGGGACTAGCGGGCACAGATACGCAGTATTTT
j_gene: TRBJ2-7; v_gene: TRBV30; d_gene: TRBD1; abundance: NA; CDR3aa: CACNRGHEQYF; CDR3nt: TGTGCCTGTAACAGGGGGCACGAGCAGTACTTC
j_gene: TRBJ2-1; v_gene: TRBV4-1; d_gene: NA; abundance: NA; CDR3aa: CASSHSTSSNEQFF; CDR3nt: TGCGCCAGCAGCCACTCAACTAGCTCCAATGAGCAGTTCTTC
j_gene: TRBJ2-2; v_gene: TRBV5-6; d_gene: TRBD1; abundance: NA; CDR3aa: CASRGQGRHGGELFF; CDR3nt: TGTGCCAGCCGGGGACAGGGGCGTCATGGCGGGGAGCTGTTTTTT
j_gene: TRBJ1-4; v_gene: TRBV28; d_gene: TRBD1; abundance: NA; CDR3aa: CASRGQGAVFRLFF; CDR3nt: TGTGCCAGCAGGGGACAGGGGGCTGTGTTTAGACTGTTTTTT
j_gene: TRBJ1-1; v_gene: TRBV19; d_gene: TRBD1; abundance: NA; CDR3aa: CASSPDRDTEAFF; CDR3nt: TGTGCCAGTAGTCCGGACAGGGACACTGAAGCTTTCTTT
j_gene: TRBJ1-5; v_gene: TRBV4-1; d_gene: TRBD1; abundance: NA; CDR3aa: CASSQDSQGVTQPQHF; CDR3nt: TGCGCCAGCAGCCAAGATAGCCAGGGGGTGACCCAGCCCCAGCATTTT
j_gene: TRBJ2-1; v_gene: TRBV2; d_gene: NA; abundance: NA; CDR3aa: CASTSVGGRAYNEQFF; CDR3nt: TGTGCCAGCACTTCGGTAGGGGGGAGGGCCTACAATGAGCAGTTCTTC
j_gene: TRBJ1-2; v_gene: TRBV7-3; d_gene: TRBD1; abundance: NA; CDR3aa: CASSPDRGWDGYTF; CDR3nt: TGTGCCAGCAGCCCGGACAGGGGATGGGATGGCTACACCTTC
j_gene: TRBJ2-7; v_gene: TRBV5-1; d_gene: TRBD1; abundance: NA; CDR3aa: CASSGRDRPSDEQYF; CDR3nt: TGCGCCAGCAGCGGCCGGGACAGGCCAAGCGACGAGCAGTACTTC
j_gene: TRBJ1-1; v_gene: TRBV12-3/TRBV12-4; d_gene: TRBD1; abundance: NA; CDR3aa: CASSRQGNTEAFF; CDR3nt: TGTGCCAGCAGCAGACAGGGTAACACTGAAGCTTTCTTT
j_gene: TRBJ2-2; v_gene: TRBV2; d_gene: TRBD2; abundance: once; CDR3aa: CASRVLAGDTGELFF; CDR3nt: TGTGCCAGCAGGGTCCTAGCGGGGGACACCGGGGAGCTGTTTTTT
j_gene: TRBJ1-1; v_gene: TRBV28; d_gene: TRBD1; abundance: few; CDR3aa: CASSFGTGGFLATEAFF; CDR3nt: TGTGCCAGCAGTTTCGGGACAGGCGGATTTTTGGCCACTGAAGCTTTCTTT
j_gene: TRBJ1-2; v_gene: TRBV21-1; d_gene: NA; abundance: once; CDR3aa: CASGSWGYTF; CDR3nt: TGTGCCAGCGGGAGTTGGGGCTACACCTTC
j_gene: TRBJ1-2; v_gene: TRBV12-3/TRBV12-4; d_gene: NA; abundance: once; CDR3aa: CASSPSGYGYTF; CDR3nt: TGTGCCAGCAGCCCTTCGGGGTATGGCTACACCTTC
j_gene: TRBJ2-2; v_gene: TRBV19; d_gene: NA; abundance: NA; CDR3aa: CASTHGLNTGELFF; CDR3nt: TGTGCCAGTACCCACGGACTTAACACCGGGGAGCTGTTTTTT
j_gene: TRBJ2-1; v_gene: TRBV7-3; d_gene: NA; abundance: NA; CDR3aa: CASSLDTYSYNEQFF; CDR3nt: TGTGCCAGCAGCTTAGACACCTACTCCTACAATGAGCAGTTCTTC
j_gene: TRBJ2-4; v_gene: TRBV7-9; d_gene: TRBD2; abundance: NA; CDR3aa: CASSLFLAGVLAKNIQYF; CDR3nt: TGTGCCAGCAGCTTATTTCTAGCGGGGGTACTAGCCAAAAACATTCAGTACTTC
j_gene: TRBJ1-2; v_gene: TRBV18; d_gene: NA; abundance: NA; CDR3aa: CASSPPGGVDGYTF; CDR3nt: TGTGCCAGCTCACCACCGGGGGGGGTCGATGGCTACACCTTC
j_gene: TRBJ1-2; v_gene: TRBV4-1; d_gene: TRBD1; abundance: NA; CDR3aa: CASSQGDNRDRGYTF; CDR3nt: TGCGCCAGCAGCCAAGGGGACAACAGGGACAGGGGCTACACCTTC
j_gene: TRBJ1-1; v_gene: TRBV7-3; d_gene: NA; abundance: NA; CDR3aa: CASSYLDTEAFF; CDR3nt: TGTGCCAGCAGCTATTTAGACACTGAAGCTTTCTTT